This T cell receptor beta chain was retrieved from a study of cytomegalovirus exposure and HLA in healthy donors. Across the study: Assignment to the Caucasian-associated ancestry cluster applied to around 76% of the approximately 420 genotyped donors.

Whole-study results and caveats: In an earlier analysis, most TCR beta V segments were productive about 87% or about 30% of the time.

PCR used 60 Vbeta primers and 13 Jbeta primers. This table comes from immunoSEQ multiplex PCR, and its TCRdb copy is limited to in-frame clones, with some not included. In the table there are approximately 180,000 clones, approximately 80% of which are singletons. With regard to this clone: Its antigen is as yet unknown.

With 0 bases clipped from V and 2 bases from J, the junction kept 6 bases outside the gene matches. Germline lookup yields CDR1 SEHNR and CDR2 FQNEAQ (reference sequence). CDR3 length equals 17 residues. The origin of this receptor is a woman aged 25 to 39 in good health and CMV-seronegative. This chain connects TRBV7-9 to TRBJ2-5, with 10 nucleotides matching TRBD2. The sample comprised PBMCs. The CDR3 nucleotides read TGTGCCAGCAGCTTAGCTCTAGCGGGGGATGCGCAAGAGACCCAGTACTTC. Protein sequence: CASSLALAGDAQETQYF.